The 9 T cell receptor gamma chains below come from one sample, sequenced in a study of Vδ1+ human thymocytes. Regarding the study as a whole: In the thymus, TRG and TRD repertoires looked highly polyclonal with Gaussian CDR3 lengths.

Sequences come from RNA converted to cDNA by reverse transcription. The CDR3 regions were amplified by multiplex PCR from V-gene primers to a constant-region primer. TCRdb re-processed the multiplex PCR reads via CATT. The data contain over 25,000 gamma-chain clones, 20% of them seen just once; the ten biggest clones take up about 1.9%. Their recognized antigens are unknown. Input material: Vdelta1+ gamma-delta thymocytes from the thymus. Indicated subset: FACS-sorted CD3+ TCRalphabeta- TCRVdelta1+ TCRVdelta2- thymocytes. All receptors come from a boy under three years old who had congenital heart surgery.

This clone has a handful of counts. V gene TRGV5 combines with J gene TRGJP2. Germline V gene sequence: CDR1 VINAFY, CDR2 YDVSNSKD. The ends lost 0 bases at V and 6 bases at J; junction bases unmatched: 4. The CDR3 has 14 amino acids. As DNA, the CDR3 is TGTGCCACCTGGGACAGGCCTCGTGATTGGATCAAGACGTTT. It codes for CATWDRPRDWIKTF.

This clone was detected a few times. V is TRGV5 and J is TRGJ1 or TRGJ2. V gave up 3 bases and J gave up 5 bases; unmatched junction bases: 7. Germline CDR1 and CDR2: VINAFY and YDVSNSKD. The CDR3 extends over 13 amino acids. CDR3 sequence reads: CATWDFLDYKKLF. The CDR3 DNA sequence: TGTGCCACCTGGGACTTTCTGGATTATAAGAAACTCTTT.

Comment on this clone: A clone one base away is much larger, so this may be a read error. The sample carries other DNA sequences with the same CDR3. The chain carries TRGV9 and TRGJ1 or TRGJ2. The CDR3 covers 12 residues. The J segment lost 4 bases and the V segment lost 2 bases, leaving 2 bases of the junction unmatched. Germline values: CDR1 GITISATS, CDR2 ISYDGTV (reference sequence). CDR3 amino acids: CALWEEYYKKLF. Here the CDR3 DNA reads TGTGCCTTGTGGGAGGAGTATTATAAGAAACTCTTT.

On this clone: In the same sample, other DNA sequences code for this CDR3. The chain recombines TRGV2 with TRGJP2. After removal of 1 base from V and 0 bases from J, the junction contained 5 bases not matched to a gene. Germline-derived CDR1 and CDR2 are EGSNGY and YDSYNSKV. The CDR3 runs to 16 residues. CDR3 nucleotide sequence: TGTGCCACCTGGGACGGACAATATAGTAGTGATTGGATCAAGACGTTT. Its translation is CATWDGQYSSDWIKTF.

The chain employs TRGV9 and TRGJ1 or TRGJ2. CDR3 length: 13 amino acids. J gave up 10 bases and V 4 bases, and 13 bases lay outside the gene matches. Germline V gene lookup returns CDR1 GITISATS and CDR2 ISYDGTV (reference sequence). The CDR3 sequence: CALWDGQGVKKLF. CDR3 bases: TGTGCCTTGTGGGATGGTCAGGGCGTGAAGAAACTCTTT.

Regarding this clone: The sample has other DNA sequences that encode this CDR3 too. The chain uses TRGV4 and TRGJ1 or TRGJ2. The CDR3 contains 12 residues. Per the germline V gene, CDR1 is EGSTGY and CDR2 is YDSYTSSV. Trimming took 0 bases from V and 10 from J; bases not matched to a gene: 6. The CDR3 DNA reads TGTGCCACCTGGGATGGGCCGGGCAAGAAACTCTTT. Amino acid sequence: CATWDGPGKKLF.

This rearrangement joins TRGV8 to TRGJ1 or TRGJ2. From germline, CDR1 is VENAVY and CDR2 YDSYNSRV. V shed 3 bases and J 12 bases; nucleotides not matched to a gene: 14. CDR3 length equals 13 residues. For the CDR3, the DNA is TGTGCCACCTGGGATTGGAATGCGCCCATGAAACTCTTT. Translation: CATWDWNAPMKLF.

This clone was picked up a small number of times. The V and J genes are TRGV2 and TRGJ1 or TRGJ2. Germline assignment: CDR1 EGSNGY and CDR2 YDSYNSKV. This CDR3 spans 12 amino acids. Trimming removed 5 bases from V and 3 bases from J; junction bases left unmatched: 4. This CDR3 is CATWGRYYKKLF. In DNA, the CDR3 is TGTGCCACCTGGGGCCGTTATTATAAGAAACTCTTT.

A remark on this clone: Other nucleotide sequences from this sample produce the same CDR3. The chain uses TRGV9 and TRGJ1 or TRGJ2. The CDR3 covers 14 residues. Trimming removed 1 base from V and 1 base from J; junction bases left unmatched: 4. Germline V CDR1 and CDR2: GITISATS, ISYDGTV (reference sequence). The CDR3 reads CALWEVPNYYKKLF. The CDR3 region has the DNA TGTGCCTTGTGGGAGGTTCCCAATTATTATAAGAAACTCTTT.